The 13 T cell receptor beta chains in this list originate from one sample, sequenced in a study of T cell repertoires in cytomegalovirus infection. TCRdb called the reads again in MiXCR, with one record for every CDR3 protein. The sample consists of about 920,000 distinct CDR3 sequences, roughly 31% of them appearing once. Their antigen targets remain unknown. Material: cultured CD8+ T cells from PBMCs, obtained from culture after CMV antigen stimulation. The receptors originated from a human donor in good health (CMV status not recorded). Some clones in this sample may be carry-over from other donors' samples.

This clonotype turned up a few times. This chain joins TRBV27 and TRBJ2-5; TRBD1 might be the D (5 bases). Germline V gene sequence: CDR1 MNHEY, CDR2 SMNVEV (reference sequence). The V gene lost 4 bases and the J gene lost 1 base, with 13 bases spanning the gap. This CDR3 spans 15 amino acids. The CDR3 is CASSSRQGLQETQYF. The DNA of the CDR3 is TGTGCCAGCAGTTCCCGGCAGGGCCTCCAAGAGACCCAGTACTTC.

V and J are TRBV6-6 and TRBJ1-2, with D perhaps TRBD1 (6 bases). This CDR3 has 14 amino acids. Trimming removed 7 bases at V and 7 bases at J, with 19 bases between. In germline, CDR1 is MNHNY, CDR2 SVGAGI (reference sequence). The CDR3 reads CASKEKGESAGYTF. CDR3 sequence (DNA): TGTGCCAGCAAAGAGAAGGGGGAGTCGGCTGGCTACACCTTC.

The chain carries TRBV29-1 and TRBJ2-5, with D possibly matching TRBD1 (6 bases). Germline CDR1 SQVTM, CDR2 ANQGSEA. This CDR3 is built from 15 residues. Trimming removed 0 bases at V and 3 bases at J, with 14 bases between. CDR3 nucleotides: TGCAGCGTTGAAGACTGGGGGCTGGGCGAAGAGACCCAGTACTTC. Protein sequence: CSVEDWGLGEETQYF.

This clonotype was seen once. A much larger clone lies one base from this, so it may be a read error. The conserved closing phenylalanine or tryptophan is absent in this CDR3, likely reflecting a read error. The rearrangement links TRBV7-2 to TRBJ2-5; 8 bases fit TRBD2. Germline CDR1 SGHTA, CDR2 FQGNSA. V shed 1 base and J 7 bases; nucleotides not matched to a gene: 14. The CDR3 runs 17 residues. The CDR3 sequence is CASSLVVRGGRWGTQYL. In DNA, the CDR3 is TGTGCCAGCAGCTTAGTGGTTCGGGGGGGCCGTTGGGGGACCCAGTACTTA.

About this clonotype: A much larger clone is a single base away; this may be a read error. This sequence joins TRBV7-9 and TRBJ2-2, with 8 bases lining up with TRBD1. Germline CDR1 is SEHNR and CDR2 is FQNEAQ (reference sequence). The CDR3 is made up of 15 amino acids. The DNA for the CDR3 is TGTGCCAACAGCCTCAGGGGGCTAAACACCGGGGAGCTGTTTTTT. Protein: CANSLRGLNTGELFF.

This clonotype was picked up many times. V usage is TRBV27 and J usage is TRBJ2-5; D unresolved. The V and J ends lost 4 bases and 1 base respectively, with 13 bases between them. The germline gives CDR1 MNHEY, CDR2 SMNVEV (reference sequence). CDR3 size: 15 residues. CDR3 nucleotide sequence: TGTGCCAGCAGTTCGGAAATCTCGCCCCAAGAGACCCAGTACTTC. It specifies CASSSEISPQETQYF.

The CDR3 DNA reads TGTGCCAGCAGCTTTACAGGGTTGAACAATGAGCAGTTCTTC. This sequence encodes CASSFTGLNNEQFF. The chain couples TRBV6-4 to TRBJ2-1; possibly TRBD1 for D (6 bases). Germline lookup yields CDR1 MRHNA and CDR2 SNTAGT. Trimming cost V 6 bases and J 5 bases, with 14 bases left between them. This CDR3 comprises 14 residues.

In this sample, this clonotype turned up many times. This chain links TRBV7-8 with TRBJ2-5; D ambiguous. The CDR3 is 17 residues long. V was trimmed by 4 bases and J by 5 bases, leaving 23 bases between them. Germline CDR1 and CDR2: SGHVS and FQNEAQ. The CDR3, as DNA: TGTGCCAGCAGCTCCCTTCCCCCTTTTTCGGACGGGGAGACCCAGTACTTC. It specifies CASSSLPPFSDGETQYF. Looking up the rest from reference TRBV7-8 and TRBJ2-5 gives the full variable domain: GAGVSQSPRYKVAKRGQDVALRCDPISGHVSLFWYQQALGQGPEFLTYFQNEAQLDKSGLPSDRFFAERPEGSVSTLKIQRTQQEDSAVYLCASSSLPPFSDGETQYFGPGTRLLVL.

The sample holds a few counts of this clonotype. This chain links TRBV6-6 with TRBJ1-1; D is ambiguous. The CDR3 is 11 residues long. V lost 8 bases and J lost 7, with 11 bases in between. Germline loops: CDR1 MNHNY, CDR2 SVGAGI (reference sequence). The CDR3 here is CASGKQVEAFF. Written as DNA, the CDR3 is TGTGCCAGCGGCAAGCAAGTTGAAGCTTTCTTT.

This clonotype was seen ten or more times. The rearrangement uses TRBV7-2 and TRBJ2-7, with TRBD2 matching 7 bases. This CDR3 has 12 residues. Germline V lookup: CDR1 SGHTA, CDR2 FQGNSA. Germline trimming cut 5 bases from V and 6 bases from J; bases unmatched to any gene: 4. The CDR3 region has the DNA TGTGCCAGCAGCCCCCCGGGGGGCGAGCAGTACGTC. Its translation is CASSPPGGEQYV.

This rearrangement joins TRBV9 to TRBJ1-6; D remains ambiguous. The V and J ends lost 0 bases and 6 bases respectively, with 10 bases between them. Germline CDR1 and CDR2: SGDLS and YYNGEE. The CDR3 length is 15 residues. In DNA form, the CDR3 reads TGTGCCAGCAGCGTAGAAGCAGCACCTAATTCACCCCTCCACTTT. Its protein is CASSVEAAPNSPLHF.

Many counts were recorded for this clonotype. V is TRBV7-6 and J is TRBJ2-3; D unresolved. Germline V lookup: CDR1 SGHVS, CDR2 FNYEAQ. V was pared by 4 bases and J by 2 bases, with 4 bases between. This CDR3 is built from 12 residues. The DNA of the CDR3 is TGTGCCAGCAGCTCTAACACAGATACGCAGTATTTT. Protein sequence: CASSSNTDTQYF.

Only a few counts were recorded for this clonotype. V and J are TRBV10-3 and TRBJ2-7; 11 bases are a match to TRBD2. The V gene end was trimmed by 5 bases and the J gene end by 0 bases; junction bases not matched to a gene: 9. The CDR3 sequence is 17 residues long. Germline CDR1 ENHRY, CDR2 SYGVKD. This CDR3 is CAISQLAGEMSSYEQYF. CDR3 nucleotide sequence: TGTGCCATCAGTCAACTAGCGGGGGAGATGAGCTCCTACGAGCAGTACTTC.